The T cell receptor (beta chain) under discussion was sequenced for a study of OX40 agonist ivuxolimab in advanced cancers. Study summary: The study enrolled dose-escalation patients with hepatocellular carcinoma, melanoma, renal cell or head and neck cancer.

With regard to this clone: Its antigen is not identified.

Regarding the study as a whole: Expanded clones were, on average, more numerous in CD8+ T cells than in CD4+.

Germline V gives CDR1 KGHSH, CDR2 LQKENI. V shed 5 bases and J shed 5 bases, with 13 bases lying between them. The CDR3 is 15 amino acids. The cohort excluded patients with autoimmune disease history or systemic immunosuppression. The table came from immunoSEQ multiplex PCR; TCRdb's copy has only in-frame clones and leaves some out. The sample holds about 94,000 clones; around 87% are singletons and the top ten take around 0.28%. The sequence came from an adult with an advanced solid tumor such as melanoma, head and neck, liver or kidney cancer. The chain recombines TRBV18 with TRBJ1-6; TRBD1 is a possible D gene (5 bases). The specimen comprised CD4+ or CD8+ T cells sorted from blood, sampled in a trial of the OX40 agonist ivuxolimab. The CDR3 reads CASSSYSRDNSPLHF. For the CDR3, the DNA is TGTGCCAGCTCATCCTACTCCAGGGATAATTCACCCCTCCACTTT.